The source of this T cell receptor beta chain is a study of radiation and T cells in renal cell carcinoma. Study-level results: Without pretreatment biopsies, baseline tumor clonotype presence was undetermined. Top tumor clonotypes rose in blood 2 weeks post-radiation, then contracted.

On this clone itself: What it binds is unknown.

Generated by immunoSEQ multiplex PCR, the TCRdb table keeps only in-frame clones and is missing some. This table has some 60,000 clones, around three quarters appearing once. Regarding time point: blood 2 weeks post-SBRT. The treatment: 15 Gy SBRT to primary tumor, nephrectomy 4 weeks later. Germline V CDR1 and CDR2: SGHRS, YFSETQ. This CDR3 contains 15 residues. The germline V and J ends were trimmed by 3 bases and 4 bases, with 16 bases remaining between them. The sample here was blood, taken from a patient whose treatment included radiotherapy and nephrectomy. The sequence derives from a man aged 55 to 69 with renal cell carcinoma. The chain has TRBV5-1 and TRBJ1-2; no clear D gene. This CDR3 is CASSSGPRGGYGYTF. In DNA, the CDR3 is TGCGCCAGCAGCTCCGGGCCCCGAGGAGGCTATGGCTACACCTTC.